This T cell receptor (beta chain) came from a study of T-cell reconstitution after alpha-beta-depleted transplantation in children. Study-level findings and limits: After one year, T-cell counts and TCRbeta diversity mostly came from new T cells. Several hundred graft clones that had expanded were reportedly the source of alpha-beta T cells about two months after transplant.

Library preparation (for TCRbeta) was performed with unique molecular identifiers. TCRdb itself ran the PCR reads through MiXCR, one entry per CDR3 protein. The repertoire includes about 400,000 distinct CDR3 sequences, 15% to 20% of them detected once, and just under 30% sits in the top ten. A word on this clonotype: Its target is unknown.

CDR3 size: 15 residues. Germline lookup yields CDR1 MDHEN and CDR2 SYDVKM. Deletions cut 6 bases from V and 2 bases from J, with 14 bases between. Sequences were derived from PBMCs, mostly from graft donor cells, sampled 360 days after TCRalphabeta/CD19-depleted stem cell transplant. This TCR was recovered from a boy less than two years old who had a stem cell transplant for Wiskott-Aldrich syndrome, so the T cells may come from the graft donor. The chain joins TRBV28 to TRBJ2-1; weak D call: TRBD1 (6 bases). The CDR3 region is CASREDRQAYNEQFF. The DNA for the CDR3 is TGTGCCAGCAGGGAAGACAGGCAAGCCTACAATGAGCAGTTCTTC.